The entry below describes one TCR beta chain. The CDR3 length is 12 residues. V was clipped by 2 bases and J by 2 bases, with 4 bases between them. CDR1 is KGHSH and CDR2 is LQKENI in the germline V gene. Original methodology: Counts of nucleated cells, estimated from reference gene primer amplification, were obtained. Some clones are missing from TCRdb's copy, which holds only in-frame ones; the method was immunoSEQ multiplex PCR. The V and J calls and clone size are taken from that table; D and trimming were inferred from the DNA. Of 70,000 to 85,000 clones in the sample, approximately 78% were seen once. These data are taken from a study of blood T cell repertoires in COVID-19. The wider study: COVID-19 samples collected from the United States, Italy and Spain covered acute and convalescent phases. T cells, B-cell-depleted T cells, or PBMCs supplied cDNA or gDNA.

V is TRBV18 and J is TRBJ2-7; D not resolved. The source is a man aged 60 to 75 with acute or convalescent COVID-19. Sequenced material: peripheral blood. CDR3 protein: CASSPDTYEQYF. DNA for the CDR3: TGTGCCAGCTCACCAGACACCTACGAGCAGTACTTC.